A selection of T cell receptor beta chains follows, all from one sample in a study of T cell clusters in autoimmune cytopenias. One entry per CDR3 protein, without DNA, is what TCRdb gives after re-calling the multiplex PCR reads. This table lists some 950 distinct CDR3 sequences. The same specimen was also included in a second study, on T cell repertoires in aging, cancer and after chemotherapy.

Sequenced sample: peripheral blood. The receptors stem from a human donor with chronic lymphocytic leukemia. Each CDR3 is given with its conserved first and last residue. Not every row has a clone size; where given, it reads once, few, many or a size class.

size | J | V | CDR3
medium-sized | TRBJ1-3 | TRBV6-6 | CASSERGTSDNSGNTIYF
medium-sized | TRBJ2-6 | TRBV5-1 | CASSLSLSGRASSGANVLTF
- | TRBJ1-5 | TRBV6-1 | CASRARTPSNQPQHF
large | TRBJ2-2 | TRBV5-6 | CASSLDGDTGELFF
large | TRBJ2-5 | TRBV7-6 | CASSLLSVQETQYF
- | TRBJ1-6 | TRBV6-6 | CASRGQISNSPLHF
- | TRBJ1-1 | TRBV4-3 | CASSQETGGRANTEAFF
medium-sized | TRBJ1-6 | TRBV19 | CASSIAEESPLHF
- | TRBJ1-1 | TRBV7-9 | CASSFGQFNLAEAFF
medium-sized | TRBJ1-5 | TRBV6-6 | CASKGPGGQPQHF
large | TRBJ1-2 | TRBV29-1 | CSDGTARPYGYTF
- | TRBJ1-5 | TRBV25-1 | CASSKGQSGIFSNQPQHF
- | TRBJ1-1 | TRBV5-1 | CASSFGKSNTEAFF
medium-sized | TRBJ2-1 | TRBV12-3/TRBV12-4 | CASSQGQAPSNEQFF
medium-sized | TRBJ1-2 | TRBV28 | CASSPWDRRNYGYTF
- | TRBJ1-1 | TRBV24-1 | CATSPGKMNTEAFF
- | TRBJ1-5 | TRBV7-6 | CASSLAIGTGDQPQHF
- | TRBJ2-2 | TRBV12-5 | CASGLLNRDRTPPYYTGELFF
large | TRBJ2-7 | TRBV6-6 | CASGGLRYEQYF
large | TRBJ1-2 | TRBV30 | CAWSAREDYGYTF
medium-sized | TRBJ1-6 | TRBV5-8 | CASRLKAANSPLHF
large | TRBJ2-3 | TRBV29-1 | CSPTDRVGTDTQYF
medium-sized | TRBJ2-3 | TRBV5-1 | CASGAGRSYADTQYF
medium-sized | TRBJ1-1 | TRBV18 | CASSPISVQMNTEAFF
large | TRBJ2-1 | TRBV18 | CASSPPRGSAAYNEQFF
- | TRBJ2-5 | TRBV20-1 | CSARAFALAGGLGAGETQYF
large | TRBJ1-6 | TRBV6-6 | CASILTGGRSPLHF
medium-sized | TRBJ2-5 | TRBV12-3/TRBV12-4 | CASSVPGRQETQYF
large | TRBJ1-6 | TRBV18 | CASSLNPGQGTGSPLHF
large | TRBJ1-4 | TRBV19 | CASSMEQGPGEKLFF
- | TRBJ2-7 | TRBV13 | CASSSRAGGYSYEQYF
- | TRBJ1-1 | TRBV10-3 | CATGTGDSNTEAFF
- | TRBJ2-1 | TRBV19 | CASSIVGTYHNEQFF
medium-sized | TRBJ1-2 | TRBV11-2 | CASSIPGTALYGYTF
medium-sized | TRBJ1-4 | TRBV10-2 | CASSESQGKLFF
large | TRBJ2-1 | TRBV6-5 | CASSYSIRTGGDEQFF
large | TRBJ1-6 | TRBV5-5 | CASSLGRGATGSPLHF
medium-sized | TRBJ2-5 | TRBV12-3/TRBV12-4 | CASSWAGLQETQYF
hyperexpanded | TRBJ2-1 | TRBV29-1 | CSVERDRSSYNEQFF
large | TRBJ2-2 | TRBV19 | CASRTGGDTGELFF
large | TRBJ2-6 | TRBV19 | CASSTGGPPGANVLTF
medium-sized | TRBJ1-1 | TRBV28 | CASSPTVNTEAFF
large | TRBJ1-2 | TRBV19 | CASSMRGIEAGYTF
- | TRBJ2-5 | TRBV20-1 | CSARPWGGQGVTQYF
large | TRBJ2-5 | TRBV30 | CAWSFPWGGVIQETQYF
- | TRBJ2-5 | TRBV20-1 | CSASPVDRGQETQYF
medium-sized | TRBJ2-3 | TRBV21-1 | CASTAYRGTDTQYF
large | TRBJ2-3 | TRBV6-6 | CASSYSWLSTDTQYF
large | TRBJ2-2 | TRBV7-6 | CASSLGGGTANTGELFF
medium-sized | TRBJ2-5 | TRBV20-1 | CSATELAGGQETQYF